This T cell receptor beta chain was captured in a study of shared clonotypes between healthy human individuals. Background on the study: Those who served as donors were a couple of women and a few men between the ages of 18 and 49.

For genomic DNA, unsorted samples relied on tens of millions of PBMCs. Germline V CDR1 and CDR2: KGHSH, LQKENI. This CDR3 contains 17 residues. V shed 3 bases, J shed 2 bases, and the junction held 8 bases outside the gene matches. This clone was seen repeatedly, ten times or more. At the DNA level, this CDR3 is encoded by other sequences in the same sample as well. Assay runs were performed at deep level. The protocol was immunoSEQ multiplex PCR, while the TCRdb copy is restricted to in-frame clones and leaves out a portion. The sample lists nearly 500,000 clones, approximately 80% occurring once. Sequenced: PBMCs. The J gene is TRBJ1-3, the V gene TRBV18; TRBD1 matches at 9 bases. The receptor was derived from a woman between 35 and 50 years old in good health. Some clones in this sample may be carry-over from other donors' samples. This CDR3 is CASSPRTGERTGNTIYF. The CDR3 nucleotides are TGTGCCAGCTCACCGAGGACAGGGGAGAGGACTGGAAACACCATATATTTT.